Shown below are 15 T cell receptor beta chains from a single sample sequenced in a study of T cells in Graves' hyperthyroidism and ophthalmopathy. TCR beta CDR3 regions were amplified from RNA transcripts. In the first-round RT-PCR of the TCR CDR3, the HTBI primer set was used. TCRdb processed the multiplex PCR reads anew with MiXCR; each CDR3 protein has one entry. This table has nearly 600,000 distinct CDR3 sequences, 12% to 15% appearing once. Specimen: blood. The receptors derive from a woman aged 18-35 years with Graves' ophthalmopathy.

This rearrangement joins TRBV28 to TRBJ2-1, with D tentatively TRBD2 (5 bases). In germline, CDR1 is MDHEN, CDR2 SYDVKM. The germline V and J ends were trimmed by 2 bases and 1 base, with 15 bases remaining between them. The CDR3 sequence is 17 residues long. CDR3 amino acids: CASSLGRGRTSYNEQFF. The CDR3 nucleotides read TGTGCCAGCAGTTTAGGTCGCGGGCGCACGTCCTACAATGAGCAGTTCTTC. The entire variable domain, with the rest obtained from reference TRBV28 and TRBJ2-1, is as follows: DVKVTQSSRYLVKRTGEKVFLECVQDMDHENMFWYRQDPGLGLRLIYFSYDVKMKEKGDIPEGYSVSREKKERFSLILESASTNQTSMYLCASSLGRGRTSYNEQFFGPGTRLTVL.

This chain joins TRBV12-5 and TRBJ2-7, with D unresolved. Between the trimmed V and J ends, which lost 5 bases and 8 bases, there was a span of 13 bases. Germline V gene data show CDR1 as LGHNT and CDR2 as FRNRAP. There are 12 residues in the CDR3. This CDR3 reads CASGRLTTQQYF. CDR3 DNA: TGTGCTAGTGGTCGATTAACGACTCAGCAGTACTTC.

Concerning this clonotype: The junction shows a germline mismatch at one end, possibly a read error. V and J are TRBV3-1 and TRBJ2-7; possible D gene TRBD2, 6 bases. The CDR3 runs to 14 residues. Germline assignment: CDR1 LGHDT and CDR2 YNNKEL (reference sequence). CDR3 sequence reads: CATSQGPGSYEQYF. CDR3 nucleotides: TGTGCCACCAGCCAAGGTCCCGGGAGCTACGAGCAGTACTTC.

The CDR3 sequence is CASSAGLGDTQYF. In DNA, the CDR3 is TGTGCCAGCTCGGCGGGTCTTGGAGATACGCAGTATTTT. The chain combines TRBV18 with TRBJ2-3; weak D call: TRBD2 (5 bases). Germline lookup yields CDR1 KGHSH and CDR2 LQKENI. The V gene lost 6 bases and the J gene lost 5 bases, with 12 bases spanning the gap. This CDR3 is 13 amino acids long.

This CDR3 reads CASSPFRLGDYEQYF. In DNA form, the CDR3 reads TGTGCCAGCTCACCGTTTCGACTAGGGGATTACGAGCAGTACTTC. The V call is TRBV18, the J call TRBJ2-7; the D gene is possibly TRBD2 (6 bases). Trimming took 3 bases from V and 4 from J, leaving 16 bases between them. Germline V gene data show CDR1 as KGHSH and CDR2 as LQKENI. This CDR3 region has 15 residues. The variable domain in full, completed from reference TRBV18 and TRBJ2-7, reads NAGVMQNPRHLVRRRGQEARLRCSPMKGHSHVYWYRQLPEEGLKFMVYLQKENIIDESGMPKERFSAEFPKEGPSILRIQQVVRGDSAAYFCASSPFRLGDYEQYFGPGTRLTVT.

This clonotype was counted at least ten times. This chain joins TRBV27 and TRBJ2-7; unclear D gene. CDR1 MNHEY and CDR2 SMNVEV come from the germline V gene (reference sequence). The CDR3 length is 13 residues. V gave up 5 bases and J gave up 0 bases, with 8 bases separating them. The CDR3 DNA is TGTGCCAGCAGTGGCGGAATCTCCTACGAGCAGTACTTC. The encoded protein is CASSGGISYEQYF.

Only a few counts were recorded for this clonotype. V usage is TRBV12-3 or TRBV12-4 and J usage is TRBJ1-6, with a weak D call TRBD1 (5 bases). The CDR3 totals 15 residues. Trimming removed 6 bases at V and 6 bases at J, with 15 bases between. CDR3 region: CASSWGWGSNSPLHF. The CDR3 region has the DNA TGTGCCAGCAGCTGGGGGTGGGGATCTAATTCACCCCTCCACTTT.

V usage is TRBV27 and J usage is TRBJ2-2, with D maybe TRBD2 (5 bases). Trimming removed 4 bases at V and 1 base at J, with 7 bases between. CDR3 length: 14 amino acids. The germline gives CDR1 MNHEY, CDR2 SMNVEV (reference sequence). The CDR3 here is CASSWSGNTGELFF. CDR3 bases: TGTGCCAGCAGTTGGAGCGGGAACACCGGGGAGCTGTTTTTT.

This rearrangement joins TRBV27 to TRBJ2-7; 15 bases are a match to TRBD2. Germline CDR1 MNHEY, CDR2 SMNVEV (reference sequence). Trimming at V came to 6 bases and at J to 0 bases, leaving 6 bases not matched to a gene. There are 17 residues in the CDR3. The CDR3 sequence: CASRRGLAGGGSYEQYF. The CDR3 bases are TGTGCCAGCAGGCGGGGACTAGCGGGAGGAGGCTCCTACGAGCAGTACTTC.

Comment on this clonotype: This may arise from a read error, as a much more abundant clone is one base away. The rearrangement links TRBV10-3 to TRBJ2-1; D not resolved. The germline V and J ends were trimmed by 4 bases and 3 bases, with 10 bases remaining between them. This CDR3 comprises 14 residues. CDR1 and CDR2 from the germline V gene are ENHRY and SYGVKD. The CDR3 spells CAISVEPHYNEQFF. The CDR3 DNA sequence: TGTGCCATCAGTGTAGAACCCCACTACAATGAGCAGTTCTTC.

A single count supports this clonotype. This chain connects TRBV6-5 to TRBJ2-5; the D gene is possibly TRBD2 (5 bases). Germline V gene data show CDR1 as MNHEY and CDR2 as SVGAGI. V lost 4 bases to trimming and J lost 5 bases, with 14 bases between them. This CDR3 spans 14 amino acids. DNA of the CDR3: TGTGCCAGCAGTTCCGGCCGAGGGCGGGAGACCCAGTACTTC. Translating it yields CASSSGRGRETQYF.

At least ten counts were recorded for this clonotype. The gene calls are TRBV3-1 and TRBJ2-1; TRBD2 matches at 13 bases. Germline loops: CDR1 LGHDT, CDR2 YNNKEL (reference sequence). The CDR3 totals 16 residues. J gave up 6 bases and V 4 bases, and 6 bases lay outside the gene matches. The CDR3 region has the DNA TGTGCCAGCAGCCGAGTACTAGCGGGAGGGCCCAATGAGCAGTTCTTC. Protein product: CASSRVLAGGPNEQFF.

The rearrangement links TRBV7-9 to TRBJ2-7, with a weak D call TRBD1 (8 bases). Germline V gene sequence: CDR1 SEHNR, CDR2 FQNEAQ (reference sequence). This CDR3 contains 15 residues. The germline V and J ends were trimmed by 1 base and 2 bases, with 12 bases remaining between them. CDR3 protein: CASSLGTGRAYEQYF. CDR3 nucleotide sequence: TGTGCCAGCAGCTTAGGGACAGGGAGGGCCTACGAGCAGTACTTC.

Comments on this clonotype: The germline gene is not matched at one end of the junction; a read error may be the cause. The chain is built from TRBV24-1 and TRBJ1-1, with D possibly being TRBD1 (5 bases). The CDR3 contains 17 residues. From germline, CDR1 is KGHDR and CDR2 SFDVKD. CDR3 coding DNA: TGTGCCACCAGTGGACTTATTCGGGGTCAGGGTGACACTGAAGCTTCCTTT. Protein: CATSGLIRGQGDTEASF.

CDR3 bases: TGTGCCAGCTCACCCCTGGGGGGGAGGGGAGGGGGCTATGGCTACACCTTC. Translated, it gives CASSPLGGRGGGYGYTF. V usage is TRBV18 and J usage is TRBJ1-2; tentatively, D is TRBD1 (6 bases). V was shortened by 3 bases and J by 4 bases, with 21 bases between the two germline ends. This CDR3 is built from 17 residues. From germline, CDR1 is KGHSH and CDR2 LQKENI.